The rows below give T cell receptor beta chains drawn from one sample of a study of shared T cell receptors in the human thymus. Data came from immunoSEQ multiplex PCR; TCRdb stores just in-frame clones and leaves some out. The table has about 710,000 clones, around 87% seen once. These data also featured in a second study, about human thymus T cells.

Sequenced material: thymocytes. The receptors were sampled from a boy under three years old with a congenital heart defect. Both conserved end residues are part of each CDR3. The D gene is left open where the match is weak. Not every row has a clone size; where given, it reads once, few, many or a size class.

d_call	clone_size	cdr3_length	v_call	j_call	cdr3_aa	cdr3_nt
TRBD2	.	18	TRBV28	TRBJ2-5	CASTLGASGGAGQETQYF	TGTGCCAGCACCCTAGGGGCTAGCGGGGGGGCGGGACAAGAGACCCAGTACTTC
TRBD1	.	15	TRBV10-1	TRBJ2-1	CASRDRGSSYNEQFF	TGCGCCAGTCGGGACAGGGGGAGCTCCTACAATGAGCAGTTCTTC
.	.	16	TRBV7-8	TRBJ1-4	CASSLPDRTTNEKLFF	TGTGCCAGCAGCTTACCCGACAGGACAACTAATGAAAAACTGTTTTTT
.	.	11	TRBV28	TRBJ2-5	CASRGRGTQYF	TGTGCCAGCAGGGGGCGGGGGACCCAGTACTTC
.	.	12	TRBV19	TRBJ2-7	CASSRGSYEQYF	TGTGCCAGTAGTAGGGGCTCGTACGAGCAGTACTTC
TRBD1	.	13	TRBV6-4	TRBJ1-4	CASSRGQGEKLFF	TGTGCCAGCAGCAGGGGACAGGGGGAAAAACTGTTTTTT
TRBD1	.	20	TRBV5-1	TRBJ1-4	CASSLSNRDRGRPTNEKLFF	TGCGCCAGCAGCTTGTCAAACCGGGACAGGGGACGCCCAACTAATGAAAAACTGTTTTTT
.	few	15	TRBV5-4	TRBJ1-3	CASSSDSYSGNTIYF	TGTGCCAGCAGCTCGGACTCGTACTCTGGAAACACCATATATTTT
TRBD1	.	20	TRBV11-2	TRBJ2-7	CASSLEPGQGRGYYSYEQYF	TGTGCCAGCAGCTTAGAGCCGGGACAGGGGAGGGGGTACTACTCCTACGAGCAGTACTTC
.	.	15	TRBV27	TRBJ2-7	CASSGTTREGYEQYF	TGTGCCAGCAGTGGGACAACTCGAGAGGGCTACGAGCAGTACTTC
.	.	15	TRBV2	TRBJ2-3	CASSGLAGSTDTQYF	TGTGCCAGCAGTGGGTTGGCGGGAAGCACAGATACGCAGTATTTT
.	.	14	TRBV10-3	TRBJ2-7	CAISDTGGAYEQYF	TGTGCCATCAGTGATACAGGGGGGGCATACGAGCAGTACTTC
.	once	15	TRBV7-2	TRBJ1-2	CASSLELQGASGYTF	TGTGCCAGCAGCTTAGAGCTACAGGGAGCGTCTGGCTACACCTTC
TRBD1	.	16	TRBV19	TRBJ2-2	CASSVRQGANTGELFF	TGTGCCAGTAGTGTTAGACAGGGGGCTAACACCGGGGAGCTGTTTTTT
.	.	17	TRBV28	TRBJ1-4	CASSLGGRVGGREKLFF	TGTGCCAGCAGTTTGGGTGGTCGGGTGGGGGGGCGTGAAAAACTGTTTTTT
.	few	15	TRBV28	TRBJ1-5	CASSLPVGSNQPQHF	TGTGCCAGCAGTTTACCCGTCGGGAGCAATCAGCCCCAGCATTTT
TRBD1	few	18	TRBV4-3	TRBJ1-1	CASSLQGAGLKKNTEAFF	TGCGCCAGCAGCCTGCAGGGGGCAGGGCTCAAAAAGAACACTGAAGCTTTCTTT
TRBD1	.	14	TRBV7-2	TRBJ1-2	CASSQRTGVDGYTF	TGTGCCAGCAGCCAACGGACAGGGGTGGATGGCTACACCTTC
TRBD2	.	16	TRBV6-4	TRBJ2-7	CASSGPRLAGEKEQYF	TGTGCCAGCAGTGGTCCAAGACTAGCGGGAGAGAAAGAGCAGTACTTC
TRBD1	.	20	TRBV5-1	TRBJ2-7	CASSARAGTGGDPGSYEQYF	TGCGCCAGCAGCGCGAGGGCCGGGACAGGGGGCGACCCCGGCTCCTACGAGCAGTACTTC
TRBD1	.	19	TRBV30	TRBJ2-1	CAWNGGIAPGGFSHGEQFF	TGTGCCTGGAATGGAGGGATAGCCCCAGGGGGCTTCAGTCATGGTGAGCAGTTCTTC
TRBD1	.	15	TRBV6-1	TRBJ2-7	CASSTRDRGLYEQYF	TGTGCCAGCAGTACCCGGGACAGGGGTCTCTACGAGCAGTACTTC
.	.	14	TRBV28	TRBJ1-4	CASSFNRWNEKLFF	TGTGCCAGCAGTTTTAACAGGTGGAATGAAAAACTGTTTTTT
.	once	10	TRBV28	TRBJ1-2	CASGDYGYTF	TGTGCCAGCGGAGACTATGGCTACACCTTC
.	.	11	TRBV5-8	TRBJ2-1	CASRSGSEQFF	TGTGCCAGCAGGAGCGGAAGCGAGCAGTTCTTC